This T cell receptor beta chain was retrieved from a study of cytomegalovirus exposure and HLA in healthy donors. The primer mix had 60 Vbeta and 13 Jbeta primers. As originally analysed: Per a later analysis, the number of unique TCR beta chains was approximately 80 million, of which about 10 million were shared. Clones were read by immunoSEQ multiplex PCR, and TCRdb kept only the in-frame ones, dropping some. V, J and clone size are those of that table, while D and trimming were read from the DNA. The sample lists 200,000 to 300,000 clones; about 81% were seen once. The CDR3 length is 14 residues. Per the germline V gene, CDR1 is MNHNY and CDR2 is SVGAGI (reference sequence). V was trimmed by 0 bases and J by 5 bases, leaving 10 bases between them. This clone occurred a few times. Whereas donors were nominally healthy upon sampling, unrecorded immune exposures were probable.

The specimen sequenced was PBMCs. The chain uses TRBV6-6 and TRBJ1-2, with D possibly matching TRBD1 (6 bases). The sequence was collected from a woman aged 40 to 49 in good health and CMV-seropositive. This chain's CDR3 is CASSYSTGQYGYTF. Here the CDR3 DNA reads TGTGCCAGCAGTTACTCGACTGGACAGTATGGCTACACCTTC.